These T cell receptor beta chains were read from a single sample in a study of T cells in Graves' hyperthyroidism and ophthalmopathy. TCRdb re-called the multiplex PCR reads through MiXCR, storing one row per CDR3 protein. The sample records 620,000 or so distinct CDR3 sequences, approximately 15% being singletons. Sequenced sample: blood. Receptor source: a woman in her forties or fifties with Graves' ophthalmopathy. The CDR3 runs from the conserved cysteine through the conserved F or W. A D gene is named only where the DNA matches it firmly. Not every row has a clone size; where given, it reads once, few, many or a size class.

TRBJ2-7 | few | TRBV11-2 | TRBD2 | TGTGCCAGCAGCACGCTCTCGGGGGGAGTACGCGAGCAGTACTTC | CASSTLSGGVREQYF
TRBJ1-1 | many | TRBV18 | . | TGTGCCAGCTCTCAGCCGGGGATGAACACTGAAGCTTTCTTT | CASSQPGMNTEAFF
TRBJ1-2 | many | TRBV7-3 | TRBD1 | TGTGCCAGCAGCCCCGGACAGGTGCCCTATGGCTACACCTTC | CASSPGQVPYGYTF
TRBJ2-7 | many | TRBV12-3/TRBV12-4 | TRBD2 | TGTGCCAGCAAAACTAGCGGGAGGATGAACGAGCAGTACTTC | CASKTSGRMNEQYF
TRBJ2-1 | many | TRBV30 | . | TGTGCCTGGAGTGACGTGTTAGGCAATGAGCAGTTCTTC | CAWSDVLGNEQFF
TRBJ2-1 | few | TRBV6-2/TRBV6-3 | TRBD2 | TGTGCCAGCAGTTTTCCGGGACTAGCGGTCAATGAGCAGTTCTTC | CASSFPGLAVNEQFF
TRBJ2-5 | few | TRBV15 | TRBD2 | TGTGCCACCAGCGCGCCTAGCGGGAGGTGGGAGACCCAGTACTTC | CATSAPSGRWETQYF
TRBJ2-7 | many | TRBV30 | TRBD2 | TGTGCCTGGAGGCTTGGGACTAGCGGAGCCTACGAGCAGTACTTC | CAWRLGTSGAYEQYF
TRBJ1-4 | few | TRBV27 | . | TGTGCCAGCAGTCTCAGAGGGATGGTCAATGAAAAACTGTTTTTT | CASSLRGMVNEKLFF
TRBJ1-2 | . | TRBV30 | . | TGTGCCTGGAGCGCTGGGACTGGGGGGGCGGATGGCTACACCTTC | CAWSAGTGGADGYTF
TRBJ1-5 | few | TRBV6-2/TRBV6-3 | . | TGTGCCAGTCGGGCGGGGGGGGCTAATAGCAATCAGCCCCAGCATTTT | CASRAGGANSNQPQHF
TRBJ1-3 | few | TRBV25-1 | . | TGTGCCAGCAGTGATATAAAGATAACTGGAAACACCATATATTTT | CASSDIKITGNTIYF
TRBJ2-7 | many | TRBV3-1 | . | TGTGCCAGCAGCCAACGACCGGGACGGAACGCCGACTACGAGCAGTACTTC | CASSQRPGRNADYEQYF
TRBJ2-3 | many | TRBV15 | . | TGTGCCACCAGCAGAGGGGACAATAGGTGGGATACGCAGTATTTT | CATSRGDNRWDTQYF
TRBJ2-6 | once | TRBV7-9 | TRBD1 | TGTGCCAGCCGTGCCCGACAGGGTGTAGACTCCGGGGCCAACGTCCTGACTTTC | CASRARQGVDSGANVLTF
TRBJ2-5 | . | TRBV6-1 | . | TGTGCCAGCAAAAAAGGGGGATCGGAGACCCAGTACTTC | CASKKGGSETQYF
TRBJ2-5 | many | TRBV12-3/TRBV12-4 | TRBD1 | TGTGCCAGCAGTTTGAGTGGGACAGCACAAGAGACCCAGTACTTC | CASSLSGTAQETQYF
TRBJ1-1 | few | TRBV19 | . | TGTGCCAGTACTCTGGGTCACTTGAACACTGAAGCTTTCTTT | CASTLGHLNTEAFF
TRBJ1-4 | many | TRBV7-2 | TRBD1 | TGTGCCAGCAGTCCGTCCCGGGACAGGGATGAAAAACTGTTTTTT | CASSPSRDRDEKLFF
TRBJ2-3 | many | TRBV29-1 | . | TGCAGCGCCCAGCGCGGGGAGAGCACAGATACGCAGTATTTT | CSAQRGESTDTQYF
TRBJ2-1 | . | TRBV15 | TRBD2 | TGTGCCACCAGCGAGGCTAGCGGGAGGCACAATGAGCAGTTCTTC | CATSEASGRHNEQFF
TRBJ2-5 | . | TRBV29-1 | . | TGCAGCGTTCTTTCCGCAGAAGAGACCCAGTACTTC | CSVLSAEETQYF
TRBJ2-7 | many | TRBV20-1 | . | TGCAGTGCCAGTACTAGCTTTATCTCTAGACGCTACGAGCAGTACTTC | CSASTSFISRRYEQYF
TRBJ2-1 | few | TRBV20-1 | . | TGCAGTGCTAGAGATTTGGGTCGGGAGAATCGGTACAATGAGCAGTTCTTC | CSARDLGRENRYNEQFF
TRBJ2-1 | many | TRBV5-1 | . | TGCGCCAGCAGCTCACCGGCGGGGAATGAGCAGTTCTTC | CASSSPAGNEQFF
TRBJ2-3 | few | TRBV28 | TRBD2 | TGTGCCAGCAGTGAGACTAGCGGGTTCACAGATACGCAGTATTTT | CASSETSGFTDTQYF
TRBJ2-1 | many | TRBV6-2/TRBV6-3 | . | TGTGCCAGCAGTTACTCGAGATCCAATGAGCAGTTCTTC | CASSYSRSNEQFF
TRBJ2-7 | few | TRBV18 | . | TGTGTCAGCTCACCGATGACAGTGAGCTCCTACGAGCAGTACTTC | CVSSPMTVSSYEQYF
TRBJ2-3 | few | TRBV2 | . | TGTGCCAGCAGTGGGCGGGAATTTGGAAATACGCAGTATTTT | CASSGREFGNTQYF
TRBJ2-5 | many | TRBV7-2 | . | TGTGCCAGCAGCTTAGCGATCAGGGCAGAGCCAACCCAGTACTTC | CASSLAIRAEPTQYF
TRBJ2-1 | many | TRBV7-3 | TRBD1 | TGTGCCAGCAGCTTAATGGCCGGGACAGCCCCGACCAATGAGCAGTTCTTC | CASSLMAGTAPTNEQFF
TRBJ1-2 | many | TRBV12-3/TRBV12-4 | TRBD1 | TGTGCCAGCAGCCTCCGAGTGAGGACAGGGGTTGGCTACACCTTC | CASSLRVRTGVGYTF
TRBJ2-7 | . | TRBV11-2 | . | TGTGCCAGCAGATTGGCCATAGGTGGGGATTATTACGAGCAGTACTTC | CASRLAIGGDYYEQYF
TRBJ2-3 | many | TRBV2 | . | TGTGCCAGCAGCGGTGGACTTTCCACAGATACGCAGTATTTT | CASSGGLSTDTQYF
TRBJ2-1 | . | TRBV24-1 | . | TGTGCCACCAGTGATATTGGTCTTAACAATGAGCAGTTCTTC | CATSDIGLNNEQFF
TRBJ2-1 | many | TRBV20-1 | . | TGCAGTGCTATGTGGCGCATGGGGTTCGAGCAGTTCTTC | CSAMWRMGFEQFF
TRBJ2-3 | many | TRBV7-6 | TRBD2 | TGTGCCAGCAGCGCGGGACTAGCGGGTTCAGATACGCAGTATTTT | CASSAGLAGSDTQYF
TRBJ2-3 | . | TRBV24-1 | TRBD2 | TGTGCCACCAGTCTAGCGGGAGTATTCGATACGCAGTATTTT | CATSLAGVFDTQYF
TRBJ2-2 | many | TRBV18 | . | TGTGCCAGCTCACCGCCGTGGCGCGGGAACACCGGGGAGCTGTTTTTT | CASSPPWRGNTGELFF
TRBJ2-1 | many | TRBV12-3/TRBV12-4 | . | TGTGCCAGCAGTCGTCCCGGGACACTGTCCGTCTACAATGAGCAGTTCTTC | CASSRPGTLSVYNEQFF
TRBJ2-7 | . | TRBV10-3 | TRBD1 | TGTGCCATCAGTGTCTGGGGACAGGGGGGCGAGCAGTACTTC | CAISVWGQGGEQYF
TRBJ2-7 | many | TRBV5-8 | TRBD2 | TGTGCCAGCAGCTTTATAGCGGGAGACTCCGAGCAGTACTTC | CASSFIAGDSEQYF
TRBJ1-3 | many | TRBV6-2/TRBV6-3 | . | TGTGCCAGCAGAAAGCCCGGGACTGCTGGAAACACCATATATTTT | CASRKPGTAGNTIYF
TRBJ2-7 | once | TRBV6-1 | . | TGTGCCAGCCTCCAGGGGAGGGCCTACGAGCAGTACTTC | CASLQGRAYEQYF
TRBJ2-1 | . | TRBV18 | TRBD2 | TGTGCCAGCTCACAAACCGGGACTAGCGGGTACAATGAGCAGTTCTTC | CASSQTGTSGYNEQFF
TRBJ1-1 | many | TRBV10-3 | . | TGTGCCATCAGTGAGTCAGGGATCACTGAAGCTTTCTTT | CAISESGITEAFF
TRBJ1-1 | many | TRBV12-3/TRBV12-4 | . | TGTGCCAGCAGAGAAAGGCCTCGGGAGCAACCCATAAAAGTTTTCTTT | CASRERPREQPIKVFF
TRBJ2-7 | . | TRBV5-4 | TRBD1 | TGTGCCAGCAGGAGACAGGGGACCCGCTCCTACGAGCAGTACTTC | CASRRQGTRSYEQYF